The 25 T cell receptor beta chains below come from one sample, sequenced in a study of T-cell memory formation after mild COVID-19. Using its own MiXCR run on the 5' RACE reads, TCRdb lists one record per CDR3 protein. The sample holds around 370,000 distinct CDR3 sequences; approximately 21% are singletons and the top ten take around 13%. The material sequenced was PBMCs or a T cell subset sorted from them (not recorded which). The receptor source for this set is an adult woman who had mild COVID-19 (a few samples of this study predate the infection). Cell type and time point are not known.

Only a few counts were recorded for this clonotype. The rearrangement links TRBV9 to TRBJ2-5; no reliable D call. The CDR3 is 13 amino acids. The ends were cut back, 0 bases at V and 2 bases at J, with 5 bases in the middle. The V gene's germline CDR1 is SGDLS and CDR2 YYNGEE. CDR3 in DNA: TGTGCCAGCAGCGTAGCACCACAAGAGACCCAGTACTTC. Protein sequence: CASSVAPQETQYF.

This chain links TRBV4-1 with TRBJ2-3, with 14 bases identical to TRBD2. V lost 6 bases, J lost 1 base, and 9 bases stayed unmatched. Germline V lookup: CDR1 MGHRA, CDR2 YSYEKL. The CDR3 has 18 amino acids. The DNA of the CDR3 is TGCGCCAGCAGTCCCAGACCGGGACTAGCGGGGGGCACAGATACGCAGTATTTT. Protein sequence: CASSPRPGLAGGTDTQYF.

The V gene is TRBV4-3, the J gene TRBJ2-7; maybe TRBD2 (6 bases). The V gene lost 4 bases and the J gene lost 1 base, with 17 bases spanning the gap. The CDR3 spans 16 residues. In germline, CDR1 is LGHNA, CDR2 YSLEER. For the CDR3, the DNA is TGCGCCAGCAGCCCTAAGGTATCGGGAGTATCCTACGAGCAGTACTTC. Translated: CASSPKVSGVSYEQYF.

The chain recombines TRBV7-8 with TRBJ2-5; D gene ambiguous. The V end lost 4 bases, the J end lost 8 bases, and 29 bases lay between the germline ends. CDR1 is SGHVS, CDR2 FQNEAQ, per germline. The length of the CDR3 is 18 residues. As DNA, the CDR3 is TGTGCCAGCAGCTCCCCAAAAATGATCAGGCCCCCGCCAAGCACCCAGTACTTC. Its protein is CASSSPKMIRPPPSTQYF. The variable domain in full, completed from reference TRBV7-8 and TRBJ2-5, reads GAGVSQSPRYKVAKRGQDVALRCDPISGHVSLFWYQQALGQGPEFLTYFQNEAQLDKSGLPSDRFFAERPEGSVSTLKIQRTQQEDSAVYLCASSSPKMIRPPPSTQYFGPGTRLLVL.

This rearrangement joins TRBV12-3 or TRBV12-4 to TRBJ1-2, with D tentatively TRBD1 (6 bases). Trimming cost V 6 bases and J 8 bases, with 25 bases left between them. This CDR3 is 16 amino acids long. The CDR3 DNA follows: TGTGCCAGCAGCCAAAGGAGGACAGATCGCGAACGGGGCTACACCTTC. This gives the protein CASSQRRTDRERGYTF.

This chain joins TRBV4-1 and TRBJ2-3; 8 bases align to TRBD2. The CDR3 contains 16 residues. Germline V gene lookup returns CDR1 MGHRA and CDR2 YSYEKL. Trimming at V came to 0 bases and at J to 7 bases, leaving 9 bases not matched to a gene. In nucleotides, the CDR3 is TGCGCCAGCAGCCAAGATAGGGGACTAGTTTTCAATACGCAGTATTTT. This codes for CASSQDRGLVFNTQYF.

This chain links TRBV12-3 or TRBV12-4 with TRBJ1-1; D ambiguous. This CDR3 is built from 12 residues. Between the trimmed V and J ends, which lost 6 bases and 2 bases, there was a span of 7 bases. The CDR3 is CASRSFNTEAFF. CDR3 in DNA: TGTGCCAGCAGGAGTTTTAACACTGAAGCTTTCTTT.

The chain links TRBV5-6 to TRBJ2-1, with TRBD1 identical over 10 bases. The CDR3 is 16 residues long. V shed 4 bases and J 5 bases; nucleotides not matched to a gene: 9. Looked up from germline, CDR1 is SGHDT and CDR2 is YYEEEE. CDR3: CASSPLGQGLNNEQFF. CDR3 DNA sequence: TGTGCCAGCAGCCCTCTGGGACAGGGGTTAAACAATGAGCAGTTCTTC.

This clonotype was seen a few times. The chain carries TRBV24-1 and TRBJ2-1, with 7 bases that match TRBD2. V shed 0 bases and J 6 bases; nucleotides not matched to a gene: 7. CDR3 length: 16 residues. CDR1 is KGHDR and CDR2 is SFDVKD in the germline V gene. CDR3 DNA sequence: TGTGCCACCAGTGATTTGCAGCCAGCGGGACCCAATGAGCAGTTCTTC. This sequence encodes CATSDLQPAGPNEQFF.

The chain couples TRBV28 to TRBJ2-7; D might be TRBD1 or TRBD2, each matching 6 bases. This CDR3 region has 14 residues. The V gene's germline CDR1 is MDHEN and CDR2 SYDVKM. V was clipped by 3 bases and J by 4 bases, with 13 bases between them. CDR3 in amino acids: CASSFGRGGYEQYF. Written as DNA, the CDR3 is TGTGCCAGCAGTTTCGGCAGGGGAGGATACGAGCAGTACTTC.

Points on this clonotype: The junction shows a germline mismatch at one end, possibly a read error. The chain couples TRBV6-2 or TRBV6-3 to TRBJ2-1; D may be TRBD2 (6 bases). Germline CDR1 and CDR2: MNHEY and SVGEGT. The CDR3 is made up of 13 amino acids. The CDR3 region has the DNA TGTGCCAGCAGTTATTGGGAGGACAACCCACACCTCTTC. This translates into CASSYWEDNPHLF.

This clonotype turned up a few times. This sequence joins TRBV7-2 and TRBJ2-1; the D call may be TRBD1 or TRBD2 (5 bases each). CDR3 length: 15 amino acids. With 3 bases removed from V and 10 bases from J, the gap between germline ends came to 19 bases. In germline, CDR1 is SGHTA, CDR2 FQGNSA. CDR3 sequence (DNA): TGTGCCAGCAGCTTCGGGACCTCTTCGGTAAGAGAGCAGTTCTTC. It translates to CASSFGTSSVREQFF.

The sample holds a few counts of this clonotype. The chain uses TRBV29-1 and TRBJ2-1; D is possibly TRBD1 (6 bases). Trimming removed 7 bases at V and 3 bases at J, with 13 bases between. The CDR3 totals 13 residues. CDR1 and CDR2 from the germline V gene are SQVTM and ANQGSEA. Written as DNA, the CDR3 is TGCAGCGCGGACAGCGGAAACTACAATGAGCAGTTCTTC. Protein product: CSADSGNYNEQFF.

V and J are TRBV15 and TRBJ2-3, with D unresolved. Trimming removed 0 bases at V and 4 bases at J, with 11 bases between. Germline V gives CDR1 LNHNV, CDR2 YYDKDF (reference sequence). CDR3 length: 15 amino acids. The CDR3 DNA reads as TGTGCCACCAGCAGAGATTTAGGGTTTGCAGATACGCAGTATTTT. Translation: CATSRDLGFADTQYF.

This clonotype has more than one count but fewer than ten. This chain uses TRBV12-3 or TRBV12-4 with TRBJ2-7; 7 bases align to TRBD1. CDR3 length: 13 residues. V was pared by 6 bases and J by 3 bases, with 5 bases of the junction left unmatched. The chain's CDR3 is CASSAPGGYEQYF. DNA of the CDR3: TGTGCCAGCAGCGCCCCAGGGGGCTACGAGCAGTACTTC.

The V call is TRBV9, the J call TRBJ2-1; 11 bases align to TRBD1. CDR1 and CDR2 from the germline V gene are SGDLS and YYNGEE. Trimming removed 3 bases from V and 3 bases from J; junction bases left unmatched: 8. The CDR3 loop spans 17 amino acids. In DNA, the CDR3 is TGTGCCAGCAGCGGTGGAGGGGGACAGGGGGGCTACAATGAGCAGTTCTTC. This encodes CASSGGGGQGGYNEQFF.

This clonotype was counted between two and nine times. V is TRBV27 and J is TRBJ2-3; D gene unclear. This CDR3 is built from 17 residues. Trimming removed 7 bases from V and 0 bases from J, with 20 bases in between. CDR1 MNHEY and CDR2 SMNVEV come from the germline V gene (reference sequence). The CDR3 coding sequence is TGTGCCAGCAAACCAAGTGTGGGAAGTACTAGCACAGATACGCAGTATTTT. It codes for CASKPSVGSTSTDTQYF.

This clonotype appeared a few times. V gene TRBV27 combines with J gene TRBJ1-2; D perhaps matches TRBD1 (5 bases). CDR1 is MNHEY, CDR2 SMNVEV, per germline (reference sequence). Trimming stripped 6 bases from V and 3 bases from J, with 17 bases between. The CDR3 loop spans 15 amino acids. Here the CDR3 reads CASRPWGGGYYGYTF. The CDR3 DNA follows: TGTGCCAGCAGACCTTGGGGGGGAGGCTACTATGGCTACACCTTC.

The chain is built from TRBV6-6 and TRBJ2-2, with TRBD2 matching 7 bases. The germline gives CDR1 MNHNY, CDR2 SVGAGI (reference sequence). This CDR3 contains 16 residues. Trimming removed 4 bases from V and 1 base from J; junction bases left unmatched: 6. The CDR3 region is CASSFLAAKNTGELFF. CDR3 nucleotides: TGTGCCAGCAGTTTCCTAGCGGCCAAGAACACCGGGGAGCTGTTTTTT.

V is TRBV6-5 and J is TRBJ1-2; D is uncertain. This CDR3 is built from 13 residues. The germline gives CDR1 MNHEY, CDR2 SVGAGI. Trimming stripped 2 bases from V and 6 bases from J, with 10 bases between. The CDR3 coding sequence is TGTGCCAGCAGTTACGCCGCAGCACATGGCTACACCTTC. Protein product: CASSYAAAHGYTF.

J is TRBJ1-2 and V is TRBV5-1; the match to TRBD1 covers 9 bases. Germline CDR1 reads SGHRS; CDR2 reads YFSETQ. J lost 6 bases, V lost 4 bases, and 7 bases had no gene match. CDR3 length equals 14 residues. CDR3 DNA sequence: TGCGCCAGCAGCCGGGGACAGGGAGGTGATGGCTACACCTTC. Translation: CASSRGQGGDGYTF.

The chain is built from TRBV6-5 and TRBJ2-5, with 7 bases lining up with TRBD1. The J segment lost 3 bases and the V segment lost 5 bases, leaving 12 bases of the junction unmatched. Germline V gene lookup returns CDR1 MNHEY and CDR2 SVGAGI. This CDR3 is built from 16 residues. CDR3 nucleotide sequence: TGTGCCAGCAGTGCTAATACAGGGGCGGAAAAAGAGACCCAGTACTTC. Protein: CASSANTGAEKETQYF.

Points on this clonotype: This may stem from a read error, because a much larger clone lies one nucleotide away. This likely comes from a read error, as the CDR3 has no conserved phenylalanine or tryptophan at its end. The chain is built from TRBV4-2 and TRBJ1-2; D unresolved. V was trimmed by 2 bases and J by 2 bases, leaving 9 bases between them. CDR3 size: 14 residues. CDR1 is LGHNA and CDR2 is YNFKEQ in the germline V gene. The CDR3 sequence is CASSQPGSNYGYTL. The DNA for the CDR3 is TGTGCCAGCAGCCAACCGGGATCCAACTATGGCTACACCCTC.

This clonotype was seen ten or more times. V gene TRBV29-1 combines with J gene TRBJ2-5; D call uncertain. V was shortened by 3 bases and J by 3 bases, with 14 bases between the two germline ends. Germline loops: CDR1 SQVTM, CDR2 ANQGSEA. The CDR3 totals 14 residues. The CDR3 spells CSVDMSQQKETQYF. For the CDR3, the DNA is TGCAGCGTTGATATGAGTCAGCAAAAAGAGACCCAGTACTTC.

There are a few counts of this clonotype. V and J are TRBV7-9 and TRBJ2-5, with D perhaps TRBD1 (6 bases). The germline CDR1 and CDR2 sequences are SEHNR and FQNEAQ (reference sequence). The CDR3 covers 14 residues. V was cut by 0 bases and J by 4 bases, with 9 bases left in between. The CDR3 here is CASSLAGQRETQYF. Here the CDR3 DNA reads TGTGCCAGCAGCTTAGCTGGACAGCGAGAGACCCAGTACTTC.